This entry describes one T cell receptor beta chain. Antigen unknown. Germline is not matched at one junction end, which may reflect a read error. This entry comes from a study of shared clonotypes between healthy human individuals. The CDR3 is 12 amino acids. The germline V gene has CDR1 LGHNA and CDR2 YSLEER. Replicate sorted-subset PCRs were loaded with roughly 190 ng DNA, approximately 31,000 T cell genomes. Source study methods: Junction-only sequences produced by ImmunoSEQ had no quality scores, so filtering differed. TCRdb's table, derived via immunoSEQ multiplex PCR, lists solely in-frame clones and lacks some. V and J calls and clone size are given by that table; D and trimming were obtained from the DNA. The data show around 1.9 million clones, with about 92% seen just once and around 1.7% held by the top ten. General study findings and limits: The study's rarefaction showed incomplete sorted-subset sequencing despite large depth.

Positively selected for CCR7, the CD45RO-negative cells used as naive CD8 cells excluded terminally differentiated effector memory CD45RA+ cells. The receptor comes from a man younger than 35 in good health. Some clones in this sample may be carry-over from other donors' samples. V and J are TRBV4-3 and TRBJ2-1, with D perhaps matching TRBD1 (5 bases). Sequenced material: naive CD8+ T cells from PBMCs. The CDR3 is CASSRQNNEQFF. The CDR3, as DNA: TGCGCCAGTAGCCGACAGAACAATGAGCAGTTCTTC.